These T cell receptor beta chains were read from a single sample in a study of T cell changes during pregnancy in multiple sclerosis. Data came from immunoSEQ multiplex PCR; TCRdb stores just in-frame clones and leaves some out. The sample lists approximately 49,000 clones; 88% were seen once. This specimen was CD4+ T cells from peripheral blood mononuclear cells, taken in the second trimester of pregnancy. The receptors come from a female donor with multiple sclerosis, enrolled in a pregnancy study. Each CDR3 is given with its conserved first and last residue. The order of the fields is V gene, clone size, J gene, D gene, CDR3 DNA, CDR3 protein. A D gene is named only where the DNA matches it firmly. The listing skips clone size in some rows; elsewhere it reads once, few, many or a size class.

v_gene: TRBV4-3
abundance: -
j_gene: TRBJ2-6
d_gene: -
CDR3nt: TGCGCCAGCAGCCAATTTGATAACAGGGCCAGCTCTGGGGCCAACGTCCTGACTTTC
CDR3aa: CASSQFDNRASSGANVLTF

v_gene: TRBV10-3
abundance: -
j_gene: TRBJ1-4
d_gene: TRBD1
CDR3nt: TGTGCCACCCGGGACAGGGATGAAAAACTGTTTTTT
CDR3aa: CATRDRDEKLFF

v_gene: TRBV11-2
abundance: -
j_gene: TRBJ2-1
d_gene: TRBD1
CDR3nt: TGTGCCAGCAGCCTAAGCACCCCGGGACAGGGAGGAAATGAGCAGTTCTTC
CDR3aa: CASSLSTPGQGGNEQFF

v_gene: TRBV5-1
abundance: -
j_gene: TRBJ1-3
d_gene: -
CDR3nt: TGCGCCAGCAGCTTGGAAGGAGGCTCTGGAAACACCATATATTTT
CDR3aa: CASSLEGGSGNTIYF

v_gene: TRBV19
abundance: once
j_gene: TRBJ2-3
d_gene: TRBD2
CDR3nt: TGTGCCAGTAGTATGGAAGCGGGAGGCAGAGATACGCAGTATTTT
CDR3aa: CASSMEAGGRDTQYF

v_gene: TRBV7-9
abundance: -
j_gene: TRBJ1-2
d_gene: TRBD1
CDR3nt: TGTGCCAGCATCACAACAGGGGTAAATGACTATGGCTACACCTTC
CDR3aa: CASITTGVNDYGYTF

v_gene: TRBV18
abundance: -
j_gene: TRBJ2-4
d_gene: -
CDR3nt: TGTGCCAGCTCACCAGAGGGGGGGCCGCTAGCCAAAAACATTCAGTACTTC
CDR3aa: CASSPEGGPLAKNIQYF

v_gene: TRBV5-6
abundance: -
j_gene: TRBJ2-3
d_gene: TRBD2
CDR3nt: TGTGCCAGCAGCTTTCGGGGCGGGAGTACAGATACGCAGTATTTT
CDR3aa: CASSFRGGSTDTQYF

v_gene: TRBV5-6
abundance: -
j_gene: TRBJ1-2
d_gene: -
CDR3nt: TGTGCCAGCAGCATTGACAGAGCCTATGGCTACACCTTC
CDR3aa: CASSIDRAYGYTF

v_gene: TRBV29-1
abundance: -
j_gene: TRBJ2-5
d_gene: -
CDR3nt: TGCAGCGTTGAGAGTGTAGCGGAGTACCAAGAGACCCAGTACTTC
CDR3aa: CSVESVAEYQETQYF

v_gene: TRBV18
abundance: -
j_gene: TRBJ1-1
d_gene: -
CDR3nt: TGTGCCAGCTCACCACGACAGGCGATCACTGAAGCTTTCTTT
CDR3aa: CASSPRQAITEAFF

v_gene: TRBV10-1
abundance: -
j_gene: TRBJ2-2
d_gene: -
CDR3nt: TGCGCCAGCAGTGAGTACAGCGGACCCACCGGGGAGCTGTTTTTT
CDR3aa: CASSEYSGPTGELFF

v_gene: TRBV5-6
abundance: -
j_gene: TRBJ2-1
d_gene: -
CDR3nt: TGTGCCAGCAGCTTCTGGGGGCTGGGCTCCTACAATGAGCAGTTCTTC
CDR3aa: CASSFWGLGSYNEQFF

v_gene: TRBV30
abundance: -
j_gene: TRBJ1-6
d_gene: TRBD1
CDR3nt: TGTGCTGCAGACAGGGTATTCGGGAATTCACCCCTCTACTTT
CDR3aa: CAADRVFGNSPLYF

v_gene: TRBV18
abundance: -
j_gene: TRBJ1-4
d_gene: TRBD1
CDR3nt: TGTGCCAGCTCACCAGGTGATTCCACAGGGGCGAGGGAAAAACTGTTTTTT
CDR3aa: CASSPGDSTGAREKLFF

v_gene: TRBV2
abundance: few
j_gene: TRBJ2-4
d_gene: -
CDR3nt: TGTGCCAGCAGTGTGCGGGGTGGGATTTCAGGGGCCAAAAACATTCAGTACTTC
CDR3aa: CASSVRGGISGAKNIQYF

v_gene: TRBV12-5
abundance: few
j_gene: TRBJ1-1
d_gene: -
CDR3nt: TGTGCTAGTGGTTCCCCGTGGAACACTGAAGCTTTCTTT
CDR3aa: CASGSPWNTEAFF

v_gene: TRBV6-5
abundance: -
j_gene: TRBJ1-2
d_gene: TRBD1
CDR3nt: TGTGCCAGCACCCAGGGGGTGAACTATGGCTACACCTTC
CDR3aa: CASTQGVNYGYTF

v_gene: TRBV9
abundance: -
j_gene: TRBJ2-1
d_gene: -
CDR3nt: TGTGCCAGCAGCGTAAGTAGCGGAGCATTTGGGGAGCAGTTCTTC
CDR3aa: CASSVSSGAFGEQFF

v_gene: TRBV29-1
abundance: -
j_gene: TRBJ2-7
d_gene: -
CDR3nt: TGCAGCGTTGGTCGCCCTCCGGGCGAGCAGTACTTC
CDR3aa: CSVGRPPGEQYF

v_gene: TRBV18
abundance: -
j_gene: TRBJ2-3
d_gene: TRBD2
CDR3nt: TGTGCCAGCTCCCCGTATAGCGGGAGTGTCCCAGATACGCAGTATTTT
CDR3aa: CASSPYSGSVPDTQYF

v_gene: TRBV19
abundance: -
j_gene: TRBJ1-1
d_gene: -
CDR3nt: TGTGCCAGTAGCCTCGGGGGGCCAAACACTGAAGCTTTCTTT
CDR3aa: CASSLGGPNTEAFF

v_gene: TRBV5-1
abundance: -
j_gene: TRBJ2-6
d_gene: -
CDR3nt: TGCGCCAGCTCAGCGGTGGTCTCTGGGGCCAACGTCCTGACTTTC
CDR3aa: CASSAVVSGANVLTF

v_gene: TRBV6-6
abundance: few
j_gene: TRBJ1-1
d_gene: -
CDR3nt: TGTGCCAGCAGAGTACAGGGGAACACTGAAGCTTTCTTT
CDR3aa: CASRVQGNTEAFF

v_gene: TRBV11-2
abundance: -
j_gene: TRBJ2-6
d_gene: TRBD1
CDR3nt: TGTGCCAGCAGCCCCGGGACAGCTGGGGCCAACGTCCTGACTTTC
CDR3aa: CASSPGTAGANVLTF

v_gene: TRBV5-3
abundance: -
j_gene: TRBJ1-2
d_gene: -
CDR3nt: TGTGCCAGAAGCTTTCTTCCGGGTCCACCCAATACAGGCTACACCTTC
CDR3aa: CARSFLPGPPNTGYTF

v_gene: TRBV6-5
abundance: few
j_gene: TRBJ2-1
d_gene: TRBD2
CDR3nt: TGTGCCAGCAGTTCCGGGACTAGCGGGAGCGATGAGCAGTTCTTC
CDR3aa: CASSSGTSGSDEQFF

v_gene: TRBV2
abundance: -
j_gene: TRBJ2-1
d_gene: -
CDR3nt: TGTGCCAGCAGTGAAAATGGCTGGGCCAATGAGCAGTTCTTC
CDR3aa: CASSENGWANEQFF

v_gene: TRBV7-9
abundance: -
j_gene: TRBJ2-3
d_gene: TRBD2
CDR3nt: TGTGCCAGCAGCTTAGTCCCTAGCGGGGTCACAGATACGCAGTATTTT
CDR3aa: CASSLVPSGVTDTQYF

v_gene: TRBV7-2
abundance: -
j_gene: TRBJ2-1
d_gene: TRBD1
CDR3nt: TGTGCCAGCAGCGAACAGGGGGGCGGCAATGAGCAGTTCTTC
CDR3aa: CASSEQGGGNEQFF

v_gene: TRBV6-5
abundance: -
j_gene: TRBJ2-7
d_gene: -
CDR3nt: TGTGCCAGCAGTTACTCTATCCAGCGGAGCTACTACGAGCAGTACTTC
CDR3aa: CASSYSIQRSYYEQYF

v_gene: TRBV7-2
abundance: -
j_gene: TRBJ2-2
d_gene: TRBD2
CDR3nt: TGTGCCAGCAGCCCAACTAGCGGGAGGGCCGCCGGGGAGCTGTTTTTT
CDR3aa: CASSPTSGRAAGELFF

v_gene: TRBV19
abundance: -
j_gene: TRBJ2-1
d_gene: -
CDR3nt: TGTGCCAGTAGTATAGGGGGGGTGGACAATGAGCAGTTCTTC
CDR3aa: CASSIGGVDNEQFF

v_gene: TRBV18
abundance: -
j_gene: TRBJ1-5
d_gene: -
CDR3nt: TGTGCCAGCTCATCAGAGGTTCGCCAGCCCCAGCATTTT
CDR3aa: CASSSEVRQPQHF

v_gene: TRBV7-9
abundance: -
j_gene: TRBJ2-5
d_gene: -
CDR3nt: TGTGCCAGCAGCCGGAGCCAAGAGACCCAGTACTTC
CDR3aa: CASSRSQETQYF

v_gene: TRBV5-5
abundance: -
j_gene: TRBJ1-4
d_gene: TRBD1
CDR3nt: TGTGCCAGCAGCTACCGGTTGACAGGGCCGGCAACTAATGAAAAACTGTTTTTT
CDR3aa: CASSYRLTGPATNEKLFF

v_gene: TRBV7-9
abundance: -
j_gene: TRBJ1-1
d_gene: -
CDR3nt: TGTGCCAGCAGCTCAGGGTGGGGGGCTGAAGCTTTCTTT
CDR3aa: CASSSGWGAEAFF

v_gene: TRBV4-2
abundance: -
j_gene: TRBJ2-1
d_gene: TRBD2
CDR3nt: TGTGCCAGCAGCCAAGAACGGCAAGCGGGAGCTGCTGAGCAGTTCTTC
CDR3aa: CASSQERQAGAAEQFF

v_gene: TRBV10-3
abundance: -
j_gene: TRBJ2-7
d_gene: -
CDR3nt: TGTGCCATCAGTGACTCTAAAGCCCCCTACGAGCAGTACTTC
CDR3aa: CAISDSKAPYEQYF

v_gene: TRBV5-6
abundance: -
j_gene: TRBJ2-1
d_gene: -
CDR3nt: TGTGCCAGCAGGTCGTACAATGAGCAGTTCTTC
CDR3aa: CASRSYNEQFF

v_gene: TRBV6-5
abundance: -
j_gene: TRBJ2-7
d_gene: -
CDR3nt: TGTGCCAGCAGTACCTCGGGGAAACTATACGAGCAGTACTTC
CDR3aa: CASSTSGKLYEQYF

v_gene: TRBV27
abundance: -
j_gene: TRBJ2-1
d_gene: TRBD1
CDR3nt: TGTGCCAGCAGTAGAGCCGGGACAGGGGGTAATAATGAGCAGTTCTTC
CDR3aa: CASSRAGTGGNNEQFF

v_gene: TRBV14
abundance: -
j_gene: TRBJ2-7
d_gene: -
CDR3nt: TGTGCCAGCAGCCCAGGGTCAGCCTACGAGCAGTACTTC
CDR3aa: CASSPGSAYEQYF

v_gene: TRBV6-4
abundance: -
j_gene: TRBJ1-5
d_gene: -
CDR3nt: TGTGCCAGCAGTGAATTATTGGGGGCGCCCCAGCATTTT
CDR3aa: CASSELLGAPQHF

v_gene: TRBV6-6
abundance: -
j_gene: TRBJ2-3
d_gene: -
CDR3nt: TGTGCCAGCAGTTTAGGACTGTTAGCAGATACGCAGTATTTT
CDR3aa: CASSLGLLADTQYF

v_gene: TRBV18
abundance: -
j_gene: TRBJ2-7
d_gene: -
CDR3nt: TGTGCCAGCTCACCACCAGCCGTGACGGGCGAGCAGTACTTC
CDR3aa: CASSPPAVTGEQYF

v_gene: TRBV5-6
abundance: -
j_gene: TRBJ2-2
d_gene: -
CDR3nt: TGTGCCAGCAGCTTGGTCGGGGTGTCCACCGGGGAGCTGTTTTTT
CDR3aa: CASSLVGVSTGELFF

v_gene: TRBV11-3
abundance: -
j_gene: TRBJ2-5
d_gene: TRBD1
CDR3nt: TGTGCCAGCAGCCGCCGACAGGGGGCTAGGGAGACCCAGTACTTC
CDR3aa: CASSRRQGARETQYF

v_gene: TRBV5-6
abundance: -
j_gene: TRBJ2-3
d_gene: -
CDR3nt: TGTGCCAGCAGCTTGGCCTGGTCTTTACTACGCACAGATACGCAGTATTTT
CDR3aa: CASSLAWSLLRTDTQYF

v_gene: TRBV25-1
abundance: -
j_gene: TRBJ2-1
d_gene: TRBD2
CDR3nt: TGTGCCAGCAGTGGAGGGACTAGCGGGAGGGACGAGTTCTTC
CDR3aa: CASSGGTSGRDEFF

v_gene: TRBV28
abundance: once
j_gene: TRBJ2-7
d_gene: -
CDR3nt: TGTGCCAGCAGACGGGGTAGTGGCGAGCAGTACTTC
CDR3aa: CASRRGSGEQYF

v_gene: TRBV18
abundance: -
j_gene: TRBJ1-1
d_gene: TRBD1
CDR3nt: TGTGCCAGCTCACCACCGAGATCCAGGGGGCAGGGTGAAGCTTTCTTT
CDR3aa: CASSPPRSRGQGEAFF

v_gene: TRBV19
abundance: -
j_gene: TRBJ2-5
d_gene: TRBD2
CDR3nt: TGTGCCAGTAGTCTAGGGACTAGCGGGAGGAGCGAAGAGACCCAGTACTTC
CDR3aa: CASSLGTSGRSEETQYF

v_gene: TRBV5-1
abundance: -
j_gene: TRBJ2-1
d_gene: TRBD1
CDR3nt: TGCGCCAGCAGCTTCCGGGACAGCTACAATGAGCAGTTCTTC
CDR3aa: CASSFRDSYNEQFF

v_gene: TRBV27
abundance: -
j_gene: TRBJ2-5
d_gene: -
CDR3nt: TGTGCCAGCAGTGCTAGGGGGACCCAGTACTTC
CDR3aa: CASSARGTQYF